This TCR beta chain was captured in a study of T cell responses to AZD1222 COVID-19 vaccine. The CDR3 is 13 amino acids. Trimming removed 1 base from V and 5 bases from J, with 6 bases in between. CDR1 and CDR2 (germline): MNHNS, SASEGT. About this clone itself: Antigen unknown.

Study results and caveats: Unmutated variant regions reportedly attract nearly half of all spike-specific TCRs.

Produced via immunoSEQ multiplex PCR; TCRdb's table is partial and in-frame only. The sample carries approximately 150,000 clones, around 92% recorded once. The specimen was peripheral blood, collected on day 0 of AZD1222 vaccination. The clonotype comes from an adult in good health. The chain employs TRBV6-1 and TRBJ2-1; D possibly corresponds to TRBD1 (5 bases). For the CDR3, the DNA is TGTGCCAGCAGTGAAGGGACACACAATGAGCAGTTCTTC. Translating it yields CASSEGTHNEQFF.